This TCR beta chain was sequenced in a study of T-cell reconstitution after alpha-beta-depleted transplantation in children. Study findings and constraints: Newly produced T cells mostly provided counts and TCRbeta diversity after one year, as hyperexpanded clones declined.

Unique molecular identifiers were incorporated into the prepared TCRbeta library. Using its own MiXCR run on the PCR reads, TCRdb lists one record per CDR3 protein. The profile shows about 240,000 distinct CDR3 sequences, about 23% of them singletons. This clonotype was seen more than once but under ten times. What it binds is not known. CDR1 SGHAT and CDR2 FQNNGV come from the germline V gene. V shed 5 bases, J shed 2 bases, and the junction held 8 bases outside the gene matches. This CDR3 has 16 amino acids. This specimen was PBMCs, taken before TCRalphabeta/CD19-depleted stem cell transplant. The chain combines TRBV11-2 with TRBJ2-1; 8 bases match TRBD2. This clonotype was sampled from a girl aged 2 to 9 with Fanconi anemia, due to receive a stem cell transplant. The CDR3 DNA sequence: TGTGCCAGCAGCATAATGGCACTAGCGGCCTACAATGAGCAGTTCTTC. This sequence encodes CASSIMALAAYNEQFF.